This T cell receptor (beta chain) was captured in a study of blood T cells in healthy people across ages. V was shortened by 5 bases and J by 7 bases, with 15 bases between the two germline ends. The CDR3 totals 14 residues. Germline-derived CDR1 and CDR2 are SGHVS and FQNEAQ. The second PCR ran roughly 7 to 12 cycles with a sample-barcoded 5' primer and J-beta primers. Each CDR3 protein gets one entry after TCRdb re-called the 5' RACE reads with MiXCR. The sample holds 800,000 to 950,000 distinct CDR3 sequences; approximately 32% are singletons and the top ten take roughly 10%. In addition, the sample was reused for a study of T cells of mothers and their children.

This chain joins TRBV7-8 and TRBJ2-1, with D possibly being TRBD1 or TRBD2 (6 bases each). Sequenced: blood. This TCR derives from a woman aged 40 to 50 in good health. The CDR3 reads CASSPVGGGNEQFF. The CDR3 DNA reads TGTGCCAGCAGCCCGGTAGGAGGGGGGAATGAGCAGTTCTTC.